These 15 T cell receptor beta chains came from one sample sequenced in a study of CD8 T cells in ankylosing spondylitis. TCRdb redid the calling of the 5' RACE reads with MiXCR, one entry per CDR3 protein. The sample lists 250,000 to 400,000 distinct CDR3 sequences; roughly 11% were seen once. Sequenced sample: blood, either unsorted or a sorted T cell fraction (not recorded which). These receptors all stem from a female donor with ankylosing spondylitis or in good health (not recorded which).

This clonotype was detected ten times or more. The chain recombines TRBV3-1 with TRBJ1-1; TRBD1 matches at 10 bases. CDR3 length: 14 amino acids. V was clipped by 3 bases and J by 5 bases; unmatched bases: 3. The germline CDR1 and CDR2 sequences are LGHDT and YNNKEL (reference sequence). The CDR3 coding sequence is TGTGCCAGCAGCCAGACAGGGGGCCGTACTGAAGCTTTCTTT. It codes for CASSQTGGRTEAFF.

This chain joins TRBV5-1 and TRBJ1-3; 7 bases line up with TRBD1. V was pared by 0 bases and J by 4 bases, with 10 bases of the junction left unmatched. CDR1 is SGHRS, CDR2 YFSETQ, per germline. The CDR3 is 17 residues long. CDR3 sequence: CASSLGDRLPPGNTIYF. The CDR3 coding sequence is TGCGCCAGCAGCTTGGGGGACAGACTCCCCCCGGGAAACACCATATATTTT.

This clonotype was found a few times. The chain joins TRBV5-4 to TRBJ2-1; D is ambiguous. The V gene lost 2 bases and the J gene lost 10 bases, with 13 bases spanning the gap. The CDR3 is 13 amino acids. CDR1 is SGHNT, CDR2 YYREEE, per germline (reference sequence). CDR3 sequence: CASSFISVEEQFF. CDR3 nucleotides: TGTGCCAGCAGCTTCATTTCGGTGGAGGAGCAGTTCTTC.

This clonotype was counted a few times. The chain recombines TRBV27 with TRBJ2-6; D is unresolved. The CDR3 spans 15 residues. Per the germline V gene, CDR1 is MNHEY and CDR2 is SMNVEV (reference sequence). V dropped 7 bases and J dropped 2 bases, with 12 bases sitting between them. The CDR3 region has the DNA TGTGCCAGCACGCTACAAGGCCCTGGGGCCAACGTCCTGACTTTC. Translating it yields CASTLQGPGANVLTF.

The sample holds many counts of this clonotype. This chain uses TRBV5-1 with TRBJ1-1, with 11 positions matching TRBD1. Germline loops: CDR1 SGHRS, CDR2 YFSETQ. V trimming: 4 bases; J trimming: 7 bases; junction bases outside the gene matches: 6. This CDR3 comprises 14 residues. CDR3 loop: CASSAAGTGGEAFF. CDR3 DNA sequence: TGCGCCAGCAGCGCAGCCGGGACAGGGGGTGAAGCTTTCTTT.

This clonotype was observed many times. V gene TRBV5-1 combines with J gene TRBJ2-5; TRBD1 might be the D (5 bases). Trimming took 4 bases from V and 2 from J, leaving 15 bases between them. The germline V gene encodes CDR1 SGHRS and CDR2 YFSETQ. This CDR3 is built from 15 residues. The CDR3 DNA is TGCGCCAGCAGCATAAGAGTTGACAGACAAGAGACCCAGTACTTC. This sequence encodes CASSIRVDRQETQYF.

In this sample, this clonotype turned up a few times. The rearrangement uses TRBV5-1 and TRBJ1-4; 9 nucleotides agree with TRBD1. Per germline, CDR1 SGHRS and CDR2 YFSETQ. The CDR3 covers 15 residues. The V and J ends lost 4 bases and 8 bases, in that order; junction bases with no gene match: 9. The CDR3 is CASSATGQGFEKLFF. The DNA for the CDR3 is TGCGCCAGCAGCGCTACGGGACAGGGCTTCGAAAAACTGTTTTTT.

The chain has TRBV5-1 and TRBJ1-1; TRBD1 might be the D (5 bases). Looked up from germline, CDR1 is SGHRS and CDR2 is YFSETQ. The ends were cut back, 3 bases at V and 3 bases at J, with 9 bases in the middle. This CDR3 has 13 residues. This CDR3 is CASSSGRDTEAFF. For the CDR3, the DNA is TGCGCCAGCAGCTCTGGCAGGGACACTGAAGCTTTCTTT.

In this sample, this clonotype turned up a few times. The chain recombines TRBV20-1 with TRBJ2-3; TRBD2 matches at 10 bases. Looked up from germline, CDR1 is DFQATT and CDR2 is SNEGSKA (reference sequence). V was clipped by 0 bases and J by 6 bases; unmatched bases: 15. The length of the CDR3 is 18 residues. CDR3 nucleotide sequence: TGCAGTGCTAGAGAAGGACTAGCGGTCCTCGGAGGAGCGGATACGCAGTATTTT. This codes for CSAREGLAVLGGADTQYF.

This clonotype was detected many times. The chain couples TRBV6-6 to TRBJ2-3; unclear D gene. Germline CDR1 is MNHNY and CDR2 is SVGAGI (reference sequence). The CDR3 extends over 12 amino acids. With 6 bases removed from V and 6 bases from J, the gap between germline ends came to 10 bases. The CDR3 DNA follows: TGTGCCAGCAGCCCCTCGGCGGATACGCAGTATTTT. This encodes CASSPSADTQYF.

This clonotype was counted many times. The rearrangement links TRBV20-1 to TRBJ1-4, with 7 bases identical to TRBD1. Germline assignment: CDR1 DFQATT and CDR2 SNEGSKA (reference sequence). The CDR3 length is 12 residues. This chain's CDR3 is CSGGGYGEKLFF. CDR3 bases: TGCTCAGGGGGGGGTTACGGTGAAAAACTGTTTTTT.

As for this clonotype: Possible read error: a much larger clone is one base away. The rearrangement links TRBV11-2 to TRBJ2-2, with 12 bases aligning to TRBD2. Per the germline V gene, CDR1 is SGHAT and CDR2 is FQNNGV. The length of the CDR3 is 17 residues. CDR3 coding DNA: TGTGCCAGCAGCTTTAGGACTAGCGGGACGGTAACCGGGGAGCCGTTTTTT. As protein: CASSFRTSGTVTGEPFF.

This clonotype has at least ten counts. The V call is TRBV12-3 or TRBV12-4, the J call TRBJ1-2; no clear D. The CDR3 covers 12 residues. Trimming took 3 bases from V and 6 from J, leaving 8 bases between them. CDR3 sequence: CASSFLGNGYTF. In nucleotides, the CDR3 is TGTGCCAGCAGTTTTTTGGGGAATGGCTACACCTTC.

This clonotype was found many times. The chain couples TRBV6-1 to TRBJ2-3, with TRBD1 identical over 10 bases. This CDR3 comprises 15 residues. CDR1 is MNHNS, CDR2 SASEGT, per germline. The junction had 7 bases not matched to a gene; V was cut back by 6 bases and J by 4 bases. The CDR3 nucleotides are TGTGCCAGCAGCAGCGGGACAGGGGAGGCAGATACGCAGTATTTT. Translating gives CASSSGTGEADTQYF.

This clonotype was observed once. The chain recombines TRBV18 with TRBJ2-7; TRBD1 agrees at 10 bases. This CDR3 has 15 amino acids. With 1 base clipped from V and 2 bases from J, the junction kept 2 bases outside the gene matches. The germline V gene has CDR1 KGHSH and CDR2 LQKENI. The DNA of the CDR3 is TGTGCCAGCTCACCACGGGACAGGGGTACCTACGAGCAGTACTTC. This encodes CASSPRDRGTYEQYF.